These 27 T cell receptor beta chains came from one sample sequenced in a study of early stage breast cancer tumors. Profiled with immunoSEQ multiplex PCR; TCRdb holds only in-frame clones, not every one. The sample carries over a thousand clones, over 65% recorded once. Input material: normal breast tissue next to the tumor. The receptors derive from a person aged 50-59 years with breast cancer.

This chain connects TRBV6-6 to TRBJ2-2; D perhaps matches TRBD2 (5 bases). The germline V gene has CDR1 MNHNY and CDR2 SVGAGI (reference sequence). Trimming cost V 0 bases and J 7 bases, with 9 bases left between them. The CDR3 extends over 14 amino acids. The CDR3 DNA follows: TGTGCCAGCAGTTACTCGATTGGGAGCGGGGAGCTGTTTTTT. Residues: CASSYSIGSGELFF.

V and J are TRBV5-1 and TRBJ2-3, with 9 bases that match TRBD2. The CDR3 runs to 14 residues. CDR1 and CDR2 from the germline V gene are SGHRS and YFSETQ. The trim removed 2 bases at V and 5 bases at J, leaving 3 bases unmatched. DNA for the CDR3: TGCGCCAGCAGCTTCGGACTAGCGAGAGATACGCAGTATTTT. The encoded protein is CASSFGLARDTQYF.

This rearrangement joins TRBV19 to TRBJ1-5; 7 bases align to TRBD1. The CDR3 totals 15 residues. Looked up from germline, CDR1 is LNHDA and CDR2 is SQIVND (reference sequence). V lost 7 bases and J lost 6; bases outside the gene matches: 12. CDR3 bases: TGTGCCAGTACACTTGGAGGGGGCGGGGGTCAGCCCCAGCATTTT. Protein sequence: CASTLGGGGGQPQHF. The variable domain in full, completed from reference TRBV19 and TRBJ1-5, reads DGGITQSPKYLFRKEGQNVTLSCEQNLNHDAMYWYRQDPGQGLRLIYYSQIVNDFQKGDIAEGYSVSREKKESFPLTVTSAQKNPTAFYLCASTLGGGGGQPQHFGDGTRLSIL.

The V gene is TRBV19, the J gene TRBJ1-2; no clear D. The V gene lost 6 bases and the J gene lost 0 bases, with 14 bases spanning the gap. The CDR3 spans 15 residues. Germline V gene lookup returns CDR1 LNHDA and CDR2 SQIVND (reference sequence). CDR3 in amino acids: CASSGRLTSNYGYTF. CDR3 nucleotide sequence: TGTGCCAGTAGCGGACGGCTGACCTCTAACTATGGCTACACCTTC.

The chain recombines TRBV5-1 with TRBJ2-1; tentatively, D is TRBD1 or TRBD2 (5 bases each). V gave up 1 base and J gave up 7 bases, with 18 bases separating them. This CDR3 spans 16 amino acids. Germline CDR1 reads SGHRS; CDR2 reads YFSETQ. The CDR3 nucleotides are TGCGCCAGCAGCTTGTCCGGGACCTTAAAAACGAATGAGCAGTTCTTC. As protein: CASSLSGTLKTNEQFF.

The chain employs TRBV27 and TRBJ2-3; D gene ambiguous. The germline V and J ends were trimmed by 4 bases and 0 bases, with 8 bases remaining between them. Germline CDR1 and CDR2: MNHEY and SMNVEV (reference sequence). The length of the CDR3 is 14 residues. CDR3 sequence reads: CASSSGGSTDTQYF. In nucleotides, the CDR3 is TGTGCCAGCAGTTCTGGCGGCAGCACAGATACGCAGTATTTT.

The chain carries TRBV9 and TRBJ2-5; TRBD1 matches 9 bases. CDR3 size: 15 residues. The V gene's germline CDR1 is SGDLS and CDR2 YYNGEE. With V trimmed by 4 bases and J by 4 bases, 8 bases remained unmatched. The CDR3 spells CASSRTDRGAETQYF. The DNA for the CDR3 is TGTGCCAGCAGCCGAACAGACAGGGGGGCAGAGACCCAGTACTTC. Drawing the rest from reference TRBV9 and TRBJ2-5, the complete variable domain is DSGVTQTPKHLITATGQRVTLRCSPRSGDLSVYWYQQSLDQGLQFLIQYYNGEERAKGNILERFSAQQFPDLHSELNLSSLELGDSALYFCASSRTDRGAETQYFGPGTRLLVL.

J is TRBJ1-4 and V is TRBV11-2; D gene ambiguous. CDR1 and CDR2 from the germline V gene are SGHAT and FQNNGV. The germline V and J ends were trimmed by 5 bases and 11 bases, with 12 bases remaining between them. The CDR3 runs to 12 residues. CDR3 coding DNA: TGTGCCAGCAGCCCCTCCGGATTGAAACTGTTTTTT. It yields the protein CASSPSGLKLFF.

This chain links TRBV7-8 with TRBJ2-3, with unresolved D. The CDR3 extends over 14 amino acids. The germline V gene has CDR1 SGHVS and CDR2 FQNEAQ. V lost 5 bases and J lost 2, with 11 bases in between. Here the CDR3 DNA reads TGTGCCAGCAGCCGTAACGTATACACAGATACGCAGTATTTT. Translating it yields CASSRNVYTDTQYF.

Details on this clone: The DNA is omitted, as the CDR3 cannot be located on it reliably, and the CDR3 follows TCRdb's listing. The V call is TRBV7-9, the J call TRBJ2-7; no DNA check was done on the table's D call, TRBD1. Germline CDR1 is SEHNR and CDR2 is FQNEAQ (reference sequence). The CDR3 is made up of 14 amino acids, end residues included. Here the CDR3 reads CASSFWPRAHEQYF.

The chain uses TRBV5-1 and TRBJ2-3; 8 nucleotides align to TRBD2. V trimming: 0 bases; J trimming: 5 bases; junction bases outside the gene matches: 2. The CDR3 has 14 residues. Germline V gene sequence: CDR1 SGHRS, CDR2 YFSETQ. CDR3 region: CASSLGSGIDTQYF. CDR3 DNA: TGCGCCAGCAGCTTGGGTAGCGGGATAGATACGCAGTATTTT.

The chain recombines TRBV11-1 with TRBJ2-7; D might be TRBD2 (5 bases). Germline lookup yields CDR1 SGHAT and CDR2 FQDESV (reference sequence). The CDR3 consists of 15 residues. The germline V and J ends were trimmed by 1 base and 3 bases, with 13 bases remaining between them. The CDR3 region is CASSLEPGGNYEQYF. The CDR3 region has the DNA TGTGCCAGCAGCTTAGAACCTGGAGGAAACTACGAGCAGTACTTC.

The chain recombines TRBV10-1 with TRBJ1-5; possible D gene TRBD1, 6 bases. This CDR3 region has 12 residues. Deletions cut 10 bases from V and 4 bases from J, with 11 bases between. Looked up from germline, CDR1 is WNHNN and CDR2 is SYGVQD (reference sequence). CDR3 nucleotides: TGCGCCAACCGGGACAAGAATCAGCCCCAGCATTTT. As protein: CANRDKNQPQHF.

V gene TRBV6-5 combines with J gene TRBJ2-6; D remains unclear. V lost 7 bases and J lost 13, with 17 bases in between. This CDR3 spans 13 amino acids. CDR1 and CDR2 (germline): MNHEY, SVGAGI. The CDR3 is CASMRRTTEVLTF. In DNA form, the CDR3 reads TGTGCCAGCATGAGGCGGACCACGGAGGTCCTGACTTTC.

This clone was picked up one time. The J gene is TRBJ2-2, the V gene TRBV28; D is ambiguous. V lost 8 bases and J lost 7, with 17 bases in between. In germline, CDR1 is MDHEN, CDR2 SYDVKM. The CDR3 is made up of 14 amino acids. The CDR3 sequence: CASSWQEPSGELFF. Here the CDR3 DNA reads TGTGCCAGCTCATGGCAGGAACCCAGCGGGGAGCTGTTTTTT.

This clone is a singleton in its sample. CDR3 DNA: TGTGCCAGCAGTTACTCGACTAGCGGGAGGGATACGCAGTATTTT. This sequence encodes CASSYSTSGRDTQYF. The rearrangement links TRBV6-5 to TRBJ2-3, with 13 positions matching TRBD2. Looked up from germline, CDR1 is MNHEY and CDR2 is SVGAGI. The CDR3 sequence is 15 residues long. The V and J ends lost 0 bases and 6 bases, in that order; junction bases with no gene match: 0.

This clone was detected a few times. This chain joins TRBV5-1 and TRBJ1-2; D call uncertain. The V gene lost 0 bases and the J gene lost 4 bases, with 4 bases spanning the gap. CDR1 is SGHRS and CDR2 is YFSETQ in the germline V gene. This CDR3 has 12 residues. The CDR3 loop is CASSLVGYGYTF. The CDR3, as DNA: TGCGCCAGCAGCTTGGTTGGCTATGGCTACACCTTC.

This clone was recorded once. The V gene is TRBV6-1, the J gene TRBJ2-3, with a possible D match to TRBD2 (5 bases). The V end was cut by 2 bases, the J end by 2 bases, with 14 bases between. The CDR3 has 16 amino acids. The germline V gene encodes CDR1 MNHNS and CDR2 SASEGT. CDR3 in amino acids: CASSERGDSVTDTQYF. The CDR3 bases are TGTGCCAGCAGTGAACGGGGAGATTCCGTCACAGATACGCAGTATTTT.

CDR3 protein: CASSLATGMGEAFF. The CDR3 DNA is TGTGCCAGCAGCTTGGCGACAGGGATGGGTGAAGCTTTCTTT. This chain joins TRBV5-8 and TRBJ1-1; 7 bases fit TRBD1. Germline V gene data show CDR1 as SGHTS and CDR2 as YDEGEE. The CDR3 covers 14 residues. J lost 7 bases, V lost 0 bases, and 6 bases had no gene match.

This clone has a handful of counts. This chain links TRBV20-1 with TRBJ1-4; no clear D gene. The V gene lost 6 bases and the J gene lost 6 bases, with 8 bases spanning the gap. This CDR3 contains 11 residues. The germline CDR1 and CDR2 sequences are DFQATT and SNEGSKA (reference sequence). The CDR3 bases are TGCAGTGCGGAGACGGATGAAAAACTGTTTTTT. Translating gives CSAETDEKLFF.

This clone has just a few counts. The V and J genes are TRBV6-5 and TRBJ1-2; 9 bases fit TRBD1. CDR1 is MNHEY, CDR2 SVGAGI, per germline. The CDR3 extends over 16 amino acids. J lost 6 bases, V lost 0 bases, and 8 bases had no gene match. The CDR3, as DNA: TGTGCCAGCAGTTACTCGGCGACCGGACAGGGGAATGGCTACACCTTC. Its protein is CASSYSATGQGNGYTF.

The V gene is TRBV20-1, the J gene TRBJ2-1, with D possibly TRBD2 on 6 matching bases. Germline V gene data show CDR1 as DFQATT and CDR2 as SNEGSKA (reference sequence). Trimming took 3 bases from V and 9 from J, leaving 9 bases between them. The CDR3 spans 11 residues. CDR3 sequence: CSASGGGEQFF. In DNA form, the CDR3 reads TGCAGTGCTAGCGGGGGAGGTGAGCAGTTCTTC.

This chain connects TRBV7-3 to TRBJ2-2; D is undetermined. Germline V lookup: CDR1 SGHTA, CDR2 FQGTGA. The CDR3 has 14 amino acids. V was shortened by 1 base and J by 6 bases, with 9 bases between the two germline ends. This CDR3 reads CASSLMRDAGELFF. The CDR3, as DNA: TGTGCCAGCAGCTTAATGAGAGACGCCGGGGAGCTGTTTTTT.

In DNA form, the CDR3 reads TGTGCCAGCAGTGAGGCTAGCGGGAAAGATACGCAGTATTTT. Its translation: CASSEASGKDTQYF. The chain employs TRBV6-4 and TRBJ2-3; 9 bases agree with TRBD2. Trimming took 3 bases from V and 5 from J; bases not matched to a gene: 3. The V gene's germline CDR1 is MRHNA and CDR2 SNTAGT. The CDR3 is made up of 14 amino acids.

V and J are TRBV5-6 and TRBJ2-4, with 10 bases matching TRBD1. Germline V gives CDR1 SGHDT, CDR2 YYEEEE. The J segment lost 5 bases and the V segment lost 1 base, leaving 6 bases of the junction unmatched. This CDR3 is built from 16 residues. The CDR3 sequence is CASSLTAGTGENIQYF. The CDR3 region has the DNA TGTGCCAGCAGCTTGACCGCCGGGACAGGGGAAAACATTCAGTACTTC.

This clone was observed once. J is TRBJ2-5 and V is TRBV21-1; the table's D call, TRBD2, has no DNA check behind it. TRBV21-1 is a pseudogene locus. The CDR3 has 15 amino acids. CDR3 bases: TGTGCCAGCATGGTAAGCGGGGGGGCTAGAGAGACCCAGTACTTC. Amino acids: CASMVSGGARETQYF.

The rearrangement uses TRBV4-2 and TRBJ2-2, with 7 nucleotides matching TRBD2. Germline assignment: CDR1 LGHNA and CDR2 YNFKEQ. The CDR3 covers 14 residues. V shed 1 base and J 6 bases; nucleotides not matched to a gene: 2. This CDR3 reads CASSQGTSPGELFF. The CDR3 nucleotides are TGTGCCAGCAGCCAAGGGACTAGTCCCGGGGAGCTGTTTTTT.